Listed below are T cell receptor beta chains from one sample, sequenced in a study of T cell responses to AZD1222 COVID-19 vaccine. The assay was immunoSEQ multiplex PCR, and TCRdb's table has in-frame clones only and misses some. Among about 140,000 clones, around 83% were seen once, and the ten largest hold 5% to 5.5%. The material sequenced was peripheral blood, taken 28 days after the second AZD1222 dose. The receptor source for this set is an adult who received the AZD1222 COVID-19 vaccine. CDR3s include the opening cysteine and the closing phenylalanine or tryptophan. Fields, in order: J gene, clone size, V gene, D gene, CDR3 protein, CDR3 DNA. D genes are given only for firm matches. Clone sizes are given selectively: once, few, many, or a class where the clone is expanded.

j_gene: TRBJ1-1; abundance: .; v_gene: TRBV24-1; d_gene: .; CDR3aa: CATSDSDTPWAFF; CDR3nt: TGTGCCACCAGTGACTCGGACACCCCCTGGGCTTTCTTT
j_gene: TRBJ1-1; abundance: few; v_gene: TRBV6-5; d_gene: TRBD1; CDR3aa: CASRDRGRREGEAFF; CDR3nt: TGTGCCAGCCGGGACAGGGGGCGCCGGGAGGGTGAAGCTTTCTTT
j_gene: TRBJ1-1; abundance: few; v_gene: TRBV2; d_gene: .; CDR3aa: CASPPNKFTEAFF; CDR3nt: TGTGCCAGCCCTCCGAACAAGTTTACTGAAGCTTTCTTT
j_gene: TRBJ1-5; abundance: .; v_gene: TRBV2; d_gene: .; CDR3aa: CASSDRNRNQPQHF; CDR3nt: TGTGCCAGCAGTGACCGTAACAGGAATCAGCCCCAGCATTTT
j_gene: TRBJ2-7; abundance: .; v_gene: TRBV11-2; d_gene: .; CDR3aa: CASSLDPASYEQYF; CDR3nt: TGTGCCAGCAGCTTAGATCCCGCCAGCTACGAGCAGTACTTC
j_gene: TRBJ2-7; abundance: many; v_gene: TRBV7-2; d_gene: .; CDR3aa: CASSLYRSSQYF; CDR3nt: TGTGCCAGCAGCTTATACAGGTCGTCGCAGTACTTC
j_gene: TRBJ2-7; abundance: .; v_gene: TRBV28; d_gene: TRBD1; CDR3aa: CASSVGVTGGEYEQYF; CDR3nt: TGTGCCAGCAGTGTGGGTGTGACAGGGGGCGAGTACGAGCAGTACTTC
j_gene: TRBJ2-7; abundance: .; v_gene: TRBV4-2; d_gene: TRBD2; CDR3aa: CASSQDPTSGDPEQYF; CDR3nt: TGTGCCAGCAGCCAAGACCCGACTAGCGGTGACCCCGAGCAGTACTTC
j_gene: TRBJ1-1; abundance: .; v_gene: TRBV2; d_gene: TRBD1; CDR3aa: CASSVTGTGENTEAFF; CDR3nt: TGTGCCAGCAGCGTTACCGGGACAGGGGAAAACACTGAAGCTTTCTTT
j_gene: TRBJ1-5; abundance: .; v_gene: TRBV2; d_gene: .; CDR3aa: CASSEAYGNQPQHF; CDR3nt: TGTGCCAGCAGTGAAGCGTACGGGAATCAGCCCCAGCATTTT
j_gene: TRBJ1-5; abundance: .; v_gene: TRBV12-5; d_gene: TRBD1; CDR3aa: CASGLPGTGAQPQHF; CDR3nt: TGTGCTAGTGGTTTGCCCGGGACAGGTGCCCAGCCCCAGCATTTT
j_gene: TRBJ2-2; abundance: .; v_gene: TRBV28; d_gene: TRBD1; CDR3aa: CASRARDRGAGELFF; CDR3nt: TGTGCCAGCAGAGCGCGGGACAGGGGGGCCGGGGAGCTGTTTTTT
j_gene: TRBJ1-5; abundance: .; v_gene: TRBV18; d_gene: .; CDR3aa: CASSLGGSGGPQPQHF; CDR3nt: TGTGCCAGCTCCCTCGGGGGGTCCGGGGGTCCTCAGCCCCAGCATTTT
j_gene: TRBJ2-7; abundance: .; v_gene: TRBV12-3/TRBV12-4; d_gene: TRBD2; CDR3aa: CASTGGSYYEQYF; CDR3nt: TGTGCCAGCACCGGGGGGAGTTACTACGAGCAGTACTTC
j_gene: TRBJ2-1; abundance: .; v_gene: TRBV5-6; d_gene: TRBD2; CDR3aa: CASSLVGGGPGNEQFF; CDR3nt: TGTGCCAGCAGCTTGGTGGGGGGAGGGCCGGGAAATGAGCAGTTCTTC
j_gene: TRBJ2-1; abundance: few; v_gene: TRBV2; d_gene: TRBD2; CDR3aa: CASRISSGGRDEQFF; CDR3nt: TGTGCCAGCAGAATAAGCAGCGGGGGGCGGGATGAGCAGTTCTTC
j_gene: TRBJ2-1; abundance: .; v_gene: TRBV18; d_gene: .; CDR3aa: CASSPGVRGGSYNEQFF; CDR3nt: TGTGCCAGCTCACCAGGGGTGAGGGGGGGCTCCTACAATGAGCAGTTCTTC